One and the same sample provided the 8 T cell receptor beta chains below, sequenced in a study of cytomegalovirus exposure and HLA in healthy donors. The table came from immunoSEQ multiplex PCR; TCRdb's copy has only in-frame clones and leaves some out. The sample consists of some 74,000 clones, more than 85% of them appearing once. Sequencing was carried out using PBMCs. The origin of the receptors is a woman younger than 45 in good health and CMV-seronegative.

This chain joins TRBV28 and TRBJ2-5; tentative D call: TRBD2 (6 bases). From germline, CDR1 is MDHEN and CDR2 SYDVKM. This CDR3 has 15 residues. The V and J ends lost 5 bases and 6 bases respectively, with 19 bases between them. In DNA, the CDR3 is TGTGCCAGCAGTCACGGCGGGGATCGAATGAAGACCCAGTACTTC. It yields the protein CASSHGGDRMKTQYF.

The chain carries TRBV19 and TRBJ1-2; D perhaps matches TRBD1 (5 bases). With 3 bases removed from V and 12 bases from J, the gap between germline ends came to 17 bases. Germline V lookup: CDR1 LNHDA, CDR2 SQIVND (reference sequence). This CDR3 spans 13 amino acids. CDR3 region: CASSIGSLAGDTF. CDR3 coding DNA: TGTGCCAGTAGTATTGGTAGCCTGGCGGGGGACACCTTC.

This clone was detected only once. The chain uses TRBV7-3 and TRBJ2-7, with 8 nucleotides matching TRBD1. The CDR3 consists of 16 residues. The V segment lost 0 bases and the J segment 3 bases; nucleotides outside the gene matches: 7. Germline V gene lookup returns CDR1 SGHTA and CDR2 FQGTGA. In DNA, the CDR3 is TGTGCCAGCAGCTTAACCCCAGGACAGGGTGTCTACGAGCAGTACTTC. Its protein product is CASSLTPGQGVYEQYF.

CDR3 DNA: TGTGCCAGCAGTGATCCGGGTGAAGGCTATGGCTACACCTTC. Translation: CASSDPGEGYGYTF. V usage is TRBV6-1 and J usage is TRBJ1-2; D is unclear. Trimming removed 3 bases at V and 4 bases at J, with 12 bases between. The germline V gene encodes CDR1 MNHNS and CDR2 SASEGT. The CDR3 loop spans 14 amino acids.

This rearrangement joins TRBV19 to TRBJ2-1; 12 positions agree with TRBD2. This CDR3 region has 17 residues. Germline CDR1 LNHDA, CDR2 SQIVND (reference sequence). The J segment lost 3 bases and the V segment lost 6 bases, leaving 9 bases of the junction unmatched. The CDR3: CASRLKRTSGIYNEQFF. CDR3 DNA: TGTGCCAGTAGATTAAAGAGGACTAGCGGGATCTACAATGAGCAGTTCTTC.

As DNA, the CDR3 is TGTGCCAGCAGTCCCACGACAGCCACCTATAATTCACCCCTCCACTTT. Residues: CASSPTTATYNSPLHF. This chain joins TRBV6-6 and TRBJ1-6; a possible D gene is TRBD1 (5 bases). This CDR3 region has 16 residues. The V and J ends lost 5 bases and 2 bases respectively, with 13 bases between them. Germline CDR1 reads MNHNY; CDR2 reads SVGAGI (reference sequence).

This rearrangement joins TRBV25-1 to TRBJ2-7; no definite D call. This CDR3 is built from 12 residues. V was pared by 3 bases and J by 2 bases, with 5 bases between. Germline CDR1 is MGHDK and CDR2 is SYGVNS. The CDR3 coding sequence is TGTGCCAGCAGTGACAGGCCCTACGAGCAGTACTTC. Translating it yields CASSDRPYEQYF.

The chain carries TRBV6-1 and TRBJ2-1; D not certain. CDR1 and CDR2 (germline): MNHNS, SASEGT. The CDR3 is made up of 15 amino acids. The germline V and J ends were trimmed by 0 bases and 3 bases, with 9 bases remaining between them. The CDR3 sequence is CASSEAAYRYNEQFF. CDR3 DNA sequence: TGTGCCAGCAGTGAAGCAGCCTACCGCTACAATGAGCAGTTCTTC.